These T cell receptor beta chains were read from a single sample in a study of blood T cell repertoires in COVID-19. Profiled with immunoSEQ multiplex PCR; TCRdb holds only in-frame clones, not every one. Here the sample spans some 260,000 clones, about 89% being singletons. Sequenced material: PBMCs or T cells enriched from blood (not recorded which). Every receptor here comes from a man aged 40-55 years who had recovered from COVID-19. The CDR3 runs from the conserved cysteine through the conserved F or W. D genes are given only for firm matches. A row's size may be missing; if present it is once, few, many or a size class.

d_gene,v_gene,j_gene,abundance,CDR3aa,CDR3nt
TRBD1,TRBV29-1,TRBJ1-2,-,CSVPARGYGYTF,TGCAGCGTCCCGGCCAGGGGGTATGGCTACACCTTC
-,TRBV21-1,TRBJ2-7,-,CASSKPTETGGGAGVREQYF,TGTGCCAGCAGCAAACCCACCGAGACAGGGGGCGGAGCGGGAGTTCGGGAGCAGTACTTC
-,TRBV5-5,TRBJ2-6,-,CASSRGIGGANVLTF,TGTGCCAGCAGCAGGGGTATCGGCGGGGCCAACGTCCTGACTTTC
-,TRBV28,TRBJ1-6,-,CASSLYGGVLSPLHF,TGTGCCAGCAGTTTATATGGGGGGGTGCTTTCACCCCTCCACTTT
TRBD1,TRBV28,TRBJ1-4,-,CASSFSGQNEKLFF,TGTGCCAGCAGTTTTTCGGGACAGAATGAAAAACTGTTTTTT
-,TRBV7-2,TRBJ2-7,-,CASSPGGGRANRYEQYF,TGTGCCAGCAGCCCAGGGGGCGGGAGGGCCAATCGTTACGAGCAGTACTTC
TRBD1,TRBV19,TRBJ1-4,-,CASSTDGTVGEKLFF,TGTGCCAGTAGTACGGACGGGACAGTTGGTGAAAAACTGTTTTTT
TRBD1,TRBV18,TRBJ2-2,-,CASCPDRANTGELFF,TGTGCCAGCTGCCCGGACAGGGCCAACACCGGGGAGCTGTTTTTT
TRBD1,TRBV19,TRBJ2-7,-,CASSSAGTGNSSSYEQYF,TGTGCCAGTAGTTCTGCCGGGACAGGGAACTCAAGCTCCTACGAGCAGTACTTC
-,TRBV6-4,TRBJ1-4,-,CASSAVPNEKLFF,TGTGCCAGCAGTGCGGTGCCGAATGAAAAACTGTTTTTT
TRBD1,TRBV9,TRBJ1-4,-,CASSAPRDRALDEKLFF,TGTGCCAGCAGCGCCCCGCGGGACAGGGCATTGGATGAAAAACTGTTTTTT
-,TRBV1,TRBJ1-4,-,CTSSQVDRPSEKLFF,TGCACCAGCAGCCAAGTGGACAGGCCGTCGGAAAAACTGTTTTTT
TRBD1,TRBV7-7,TRBJ1-4,-,CASSLDCWGQVNEKLFF,TGTGCTAGCAGCTTAGACTGTTGGGGACAGGTTAATGAAAAACTGTTTTTT
-,TRBV27,TRBJ2-5,-,CASSLTNQETQYF,TGTGCCAGCAGTTTAACAAACCAGGAGACCCAGTACTTC
TRBD1,TRBV6-5,TRBJ2-3,-,CASSWSRGQADTQYF,TGTGCCAGCAGTTGGTCGAGGGGGCAGGCAGATACGCAGTATTTT
-,TRBV9,TRBJ2-7,-,CASSVGGEEYEQYF,TGTGCCAGCAGCGTAGGGGGGGAAGAGTACGAGCAGTACTTC
-,TRBV5-5,TRBJ2-1,-,CASSLVGDSYNEQFF,TGTGCCAGCAGCTTGGTCGGGGATTCCTACAATGAGCAGTTCTTC
-,TRBV4-1,TRBJ1-4,-,CASSPYRPRTAEPNEKLFF,TGCGCCAGCAGCCCATACCGACCCAGGACAGCCGAGCCTAATGAAAAACTGTTTTTT
-,TRBV18,TRBJ2-3,-,CASSPPGVYTDTQYF,TGTGCCAGCTCACCTCCGGGGGTTTACACAGATACGCAGTATTTT
-,TRBV19,TRBJ2-2,once,CASSKGRPGEVITGELFF,TGTGCCAGTAGTAAGGGCCGACCAGGGGAAGTGATAACCGGGGAGCTGTTTTTT
TRBD1,TRBV6-5,TRBJ2-3,-,CASNLPGQSTDTQYF,TGTGCCAGCAACTTACCGGGACAGAGCACAGATACGCAGTATTTT
TRBD2,TRBV7-9,TRBJ2-1,-,CASSLGLADYNEQFF,TGTGCCAGCAGCTTAGGACTAGCGGACTACAATGAGCAGTTCTTC
-,TRBV10-3,TRBJ1-5,-,CAISGGERADLGQPQHF,TGTGCCATCAGTGGGGGTGAGAGGGCAGATCTTGGCCAGCCCCAGCATTTT
TRBD1,TRBV15,TRBJ2-7,-,CATSIPDRGREQYF,TGTGCCACCAGCATCCCCGACAGGGGGCGGGAGCAGTACTTC
-,TRBV18,TRBJ2-3,-,CASSPPDSPDTQYF,TGTGCCAGCTCACCACCTGACAGCCCAGATACGCAGTATTTT
TRBD1,TRBV7-9,TRBJ2-1,-,CASSLFMDRGSFEQFF,TGTGCCAGCAGCTTATTTATGGACAGGGGGAGTTTTGAGCAGTTCTTC
-,TRBV28,TRBJ1-4,-,CASSPLGALLGKLFF,TGTGCCAGCAGTCCCCTGGGGGCGCTTCTGGGAAAACTGTTTTTT